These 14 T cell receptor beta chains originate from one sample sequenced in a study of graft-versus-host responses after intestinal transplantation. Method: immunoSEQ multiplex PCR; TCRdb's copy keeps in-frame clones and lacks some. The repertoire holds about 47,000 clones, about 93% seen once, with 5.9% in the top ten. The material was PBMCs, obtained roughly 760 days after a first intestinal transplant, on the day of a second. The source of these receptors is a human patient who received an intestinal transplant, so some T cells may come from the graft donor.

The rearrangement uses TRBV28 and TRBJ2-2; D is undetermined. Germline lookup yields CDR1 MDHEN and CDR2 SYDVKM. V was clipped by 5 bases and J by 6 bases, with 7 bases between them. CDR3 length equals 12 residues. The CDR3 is CASSPSPGELFF. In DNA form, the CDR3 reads TGTGCCAGCAGTCCCTCCCCCGGGGAGCTGTTTTTT.

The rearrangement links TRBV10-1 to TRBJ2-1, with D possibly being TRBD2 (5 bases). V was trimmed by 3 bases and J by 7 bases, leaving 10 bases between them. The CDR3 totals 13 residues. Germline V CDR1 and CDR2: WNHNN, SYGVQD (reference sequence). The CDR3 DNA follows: TGCGCCAGCAGTGACCCGGGCGGGAATGAGCAGTTCTTC. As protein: CASSDPGGNEQFF.

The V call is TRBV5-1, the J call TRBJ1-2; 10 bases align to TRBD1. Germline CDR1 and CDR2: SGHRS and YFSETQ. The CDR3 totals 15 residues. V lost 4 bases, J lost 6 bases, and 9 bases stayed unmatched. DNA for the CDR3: TGCGCCAGCAGCGGAACGACAGGGGGCGAGAATGGCTACACCTTC. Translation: CASSGTTGGENGYTF.

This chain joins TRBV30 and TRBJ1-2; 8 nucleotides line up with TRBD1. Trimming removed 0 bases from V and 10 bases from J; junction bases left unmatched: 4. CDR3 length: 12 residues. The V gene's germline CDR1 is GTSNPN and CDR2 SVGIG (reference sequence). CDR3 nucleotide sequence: TGTGCCTGGAGTGTGGCAGGGGGCCTCTACACCTTC. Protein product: CAWSVAGGLYTF.

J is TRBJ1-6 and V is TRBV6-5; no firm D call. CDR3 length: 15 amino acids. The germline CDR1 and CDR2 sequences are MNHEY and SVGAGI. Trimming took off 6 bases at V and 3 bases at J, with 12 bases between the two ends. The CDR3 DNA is TGTGCCAGCAGCTCAACCTTCGGCTATAATTCACCCCTCCACTTT. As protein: CASSSTFGYNSPLHF.

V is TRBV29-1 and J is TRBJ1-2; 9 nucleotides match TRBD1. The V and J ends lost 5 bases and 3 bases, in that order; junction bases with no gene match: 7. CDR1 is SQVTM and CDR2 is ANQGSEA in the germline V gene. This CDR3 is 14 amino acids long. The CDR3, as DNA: TGCAGCGTTAGGGGACAGGGAAAAGACTATGGCTACACCTTC. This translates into CSVRGQGKDYGYTF.

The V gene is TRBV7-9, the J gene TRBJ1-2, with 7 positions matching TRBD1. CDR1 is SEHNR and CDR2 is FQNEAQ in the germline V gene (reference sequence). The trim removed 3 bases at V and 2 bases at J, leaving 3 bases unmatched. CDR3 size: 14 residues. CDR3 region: CASSFGDSNYGYTF. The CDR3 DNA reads TGTGCCAGCAGCTTTGGGGACAGCAACTATGGCTACACCTTC.

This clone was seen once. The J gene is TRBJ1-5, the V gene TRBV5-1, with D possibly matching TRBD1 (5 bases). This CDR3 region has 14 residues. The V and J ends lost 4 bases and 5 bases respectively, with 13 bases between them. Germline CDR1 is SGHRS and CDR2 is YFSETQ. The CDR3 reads CASSTDSPDQPQHF. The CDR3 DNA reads TGCGCCAGCAGCACCGACAGCCCCGATCAGCCCCAGCATTTT.

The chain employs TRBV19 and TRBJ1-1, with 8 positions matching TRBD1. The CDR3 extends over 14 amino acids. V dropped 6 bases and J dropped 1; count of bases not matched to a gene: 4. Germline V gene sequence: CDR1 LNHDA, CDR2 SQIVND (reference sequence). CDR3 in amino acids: CASRGTGRNTEAFF. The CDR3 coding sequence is TGTGCCAGTAGGGGGACAGGTCGGAACACTGAAGCTTTCTTT.

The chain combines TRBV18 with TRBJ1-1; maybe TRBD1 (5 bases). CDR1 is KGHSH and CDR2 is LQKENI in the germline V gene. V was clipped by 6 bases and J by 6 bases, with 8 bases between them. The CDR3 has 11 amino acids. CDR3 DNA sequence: TGTGCCAGCTCTGAGGGGCCTGAAGCTTTCTTT. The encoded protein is CASSEGPEAFF.

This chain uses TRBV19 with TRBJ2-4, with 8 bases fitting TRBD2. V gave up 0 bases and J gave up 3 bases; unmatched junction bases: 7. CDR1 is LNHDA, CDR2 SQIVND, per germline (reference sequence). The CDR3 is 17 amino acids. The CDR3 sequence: CASSIEGLAGLKNIQYF. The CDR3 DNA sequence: TGTGCCAGTAGTATAGAAGGGCTAGCGGGCCTCAAAAACATTCAGTACTTC.

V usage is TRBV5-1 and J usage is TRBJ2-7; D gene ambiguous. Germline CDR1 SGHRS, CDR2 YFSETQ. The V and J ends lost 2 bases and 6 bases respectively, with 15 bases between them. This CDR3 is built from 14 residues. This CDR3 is CASSLRYSNTEQYF. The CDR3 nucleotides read TGCGCCAGCAGCTTAAGATACTCAAATACCGAGCAGTACTTC.

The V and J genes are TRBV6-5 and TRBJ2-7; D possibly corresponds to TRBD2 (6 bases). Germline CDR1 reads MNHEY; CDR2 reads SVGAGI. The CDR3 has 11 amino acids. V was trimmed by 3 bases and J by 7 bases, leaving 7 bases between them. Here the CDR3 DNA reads TGTGCCAGCAGTTATGGGGGGGAGCAGTACTTC. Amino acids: CASSYGGEQYF.

The CDR3 nucleotides are TGTGCCAGCAGCCGGACAGGGAACTCCTACGAGCAGTACTTC. Translation: CASSRTGNSYEQYF. V and J are TRBV28 and TRBJ2-7, with 8 bases fitting TRBD1. The trim removed 6 bases at V and 0 bases at J, leaving 4 bases unmatched. The CDR3 runs 14 residues. Germline values: CDR1 MDHEN, CDR2 SYDVKM. Full variable domain (missing parts from reference TRBV28 and TRBJ2-7): DVKVTQSSRYLVKRTGEKVFLECVQDMDHENMFWYRQDPGLGLRLIYFSYDVKMKEKGDIPEGYSVSREKKERFSLILESASTNQTSMYLCASSRTGNSYEQYFGPGTRLTVT.